This TCR beta chain was sequenced for a study of cytomegalovirus exposure and HLA in healthy donors. Generated by immunoSEQ multiplex PCR, the TCRdb table keeps only in-frame clones and is missing some. The sample carries around 300,000 clones, approximately 83% recorded once. Germline values: CDR1 SGHAT, CDR2 FQNNGV. The ends were cut back, 2 bases at V and 0 bases at J, with 12 bases in the middle. This CDR3 spans 16 amino acids. The TCR was taken from a woman aged 18-35 years in good health and CMV-seronegative. The sample comprised PBMCs. The genes are TRBV11-2 and TRBJ2-3; possibly TRBD2 for D (5 bases). CDR3 nucleotide sequence: TGTGCCAGCAGCTTAACTACCCGGGGAAGCACAGATACGCAGTATTTT. As protein: CASSLTTRGSTDTQYF.